What follows are 7 T cell receptor beta chains derived from one specimen sequenced in a study of identical twins. TCRdb re-analysed the 5' RACE reads in MiXCR, keeping a single row per CDR3 protein. The sample includes about 470,000 distinct CDR3 sequences, 20% to 30% of them seen just once. This sample was also put to use in a study of T cells expressing NK-cell markers.

Material for sequencing was CD4+ T cells sorted from blood. All receptors derive from a woman under 30 in good health.

This clonotype was observed a few times. The CDR3 DNA is TGTGCCAGAGACCGACTAGCGGGAGCCCATGAGCAGTTCTTC. Its protein product is CARDRLAGAHEQFF. The chain links TRBV2 to TRBJ2-1, with TRBD2 matching 12 bases. CDR3 size: 14 residues. Trimming cost V 9 bases and J 8 bases; bases outside gene matches: 8. Germline V gene data show CDR1 as SNHLY and CDR2 as FYNNEI.

The chain combines TRBV7-9 with TRBJ2-1; TRBD2 matches at 7 bases. The trim removed 3 bases at V and 9 bases at J, leaving 5 bases unmatched. The CDR3 loop spans 13 amino acids. The germline V gene has CDR1 SEHNR and CDR2 FQNEAQ (reference sequence). CDR3 nucleotide sequence: TGTGCCAGCAGCTTTACTAGCGAGGGTGAGCAGTTCTTC. Translated: CASSFTSEGEQFF.

In this sample, this clonotype turned up a few times. This chain joins TRBV7-2 and TRBJ2-7; no definite D call. The CDR3 totals 13 residues. The germline CDR1 and CDR2 sequences are SGHTA and FQGNSA. Trimming cost V 5 bases and J 3 bases, with 11 bases left between them. CDR3 sequence (DNA): TGTGCCAGCAGCCCCCCGGCCCACTACGAGCAGTACTTC. This translates into CASSPPAHYEQYF.

This clonotype was observed a handful of times. The chain is built from TRBV29-1 and TRBJ2-5; D possibly corresponds to TRBD2 (6 bases). Germline V gives CDR1 SQVTM, CDR2 ANQGSEA. V shed 4 bases and J shed 2 bases, with 14 bases lying between them. The length of the CDR3 is 14 residues. CDR3 sequence (DNA): TGCAGCGTTGGTCTGGGGGGAAGTCAAGAGACCCAGTACTTC. Translation gives CSVGLGGSQETQYF.

This clonotype was recorded a few times. CDR3: CASSSSERPYNEQFF. In nucleotides, the CDR3 is TGTGCCAGCAGCTCCTCGGAGCGACCATACAATGAGCAGTTCTTC. This chain joins TRBV7-3 and TRBJ2-1; D is unresolved. In germline, CDR1 is SGHTA, CDR2 FQGTGA. Trimming took 4 bases from V and 4 from J, leaving 14 bases between them. The CDR3 consists of 15 residues.

This clonotype showed up just a few times. The chain carries TRBV2 and TRBJ1-2, with 9 bases identical to TRBD1. The junction had 6 bases not matched to a gene; V was cut back by 6 bases and J by 4 bases. The CDR3 covers 14 residues. Germline V gene data show CDR1 as SNHLY and CDR2 as FYNNEI. CDR3 coding DNA: TGTGCCAGCAGAGACAGGGGGAGCGGCTATGGCTACACCTTC. Translated, it gives CASRDRGSGYGYTF.

This clonotype has only a few counts. The chain combines TRBV6-2 or TRBV6-3 with TRBJ2-7; tentatively, D is TRBD2 (6 bases). Trimming pared 2 bases from V and 6 bases from J, leaving 17 bases between. In germline, CDR1 is MNHEY, CDR2 SVGEGT. This CDR3 has 15 amino acids. This CDR3 is CASSYDGTRRGEQYF. CDR3 DNA sequence: TGTGCCAGCAGTTACGACGGGACGAGGAGGGGCGAGCAGTACTTC.